These T cell receptor beta chains were read from a single sample in a study of T cell repertoires in cytomegalovirus infection. TCRdb fed the reads into MiXCR, producing one record per CDR3 protein. The repertoire holds 70,000 to 75,000 distinct CDR3 sequences, with 3% to 4% as singletons. Sequenced sample: PBMCs. These receptors were obtained from a human donor in good health (CMV status not recorded). Some clones in this sample may be carry-over from other donors' samples. Both conserved end residues are part of each CDR3.

J	V	CDR3
TRBJ1-2	TRBV20-1	CSASGTGTNYGYTF
TRBJ1-1	TRBV25-1	CASSEVRGEAFF
TRBJ2-1	TRBV7-2	CASSLNSPGLAGVGEQFF
TRBJ2-2	TRBV7-9	CASSLARLAGNTGELFF
TRBJ2-1	TRBV20-1	CSARDWGAGASYNEQFF
TRBJ2-2	TRBV5-1	CASSRGQGTGELFF
TRBJ2-5	TRBV7-8	CASSTGLAGGEETQYF
TRBJ2-1	TRBV25-1	CASGTGEQFF
TRBJ1-2	TRBV7-2	CASSLEGGHYGYTF
TRBJ1-1	TRBV11-2	CASSLVVALPRADATEAFF
TRBJ2-3	TRBV7-2	CASSLVGTSGGTGWNTQYF
TRBJ2-7	TRBV7-3	CASSLSQGGYEQYF
TRBJ1-6	TRBV7-8	CASSSQGSSNSPLHF
TRBJ2-7	TRBV28	CASNTIGEQYF
TRBJ2-1	TRBV28	CASSFGLAGREQFF
TRBJ2-1	TRBV4-2	CASSQDHHQSTNEQFF
TRBJ1-4	TRBV7-2	CASSLTGTGVRNEKLFF
TRBJ2-2	TRBV7-3	CASSTFGDTGELFF
TRBJ2-7	TRBV5-6	CASSLGDRGSYEQYF
TRBJ2-3	TRBV7-8	CASSYYGLASDTQYF
TRBJ2-1	TRBV7-2	CASSFYGQGINF
TRBJ1-5	TRBV7-2	CASSSYLGQPQHF
TRBJ2-3	TRBV10-3	CAIAGAPDTQYF
TRBJ2-4	TRBV7-9	CASSSPRGNIQYF
TRBJ1-6	TRBV4-3	CASSLGDSHNSPLHF
TRBJ2-3	TRBV28	CASSSAGRDTQYF
TRBJ2-1	TRBV7-2	CASSFAGAIRRNEQFF
TRBJ2-7	TRBV7-2	CASSLFRGGALGEQYF
TRBJ2-1	TRBV28	CASRKAPSSYNEQFF
TRBJ2-1	TRBV12-3/TRBV12-4	CASSPRTGIGEQFF
TRBJ2-5	TRBV7-9	CASSLTQGETQYF
TRBJ2-4	TRBV7-4	CASGQGVSKNIQYF
TRBJ1-6	TRBV20-1	CSAQDRASPLHF
TRBJ2-3	TRBV7-4	CASSLVGPDTQYF
TRBJ2-1	TRBV20-1	CLAGSSYNEQFF
TRBJ2-7	TRBV6-5	CASSYSGLAYEQYF
TRBJ2-2	TRBV28	CASGPAGTGLTGELFF
TRBJ1-6	TRBV3-1	CASSQEAQDSPSPLHF
TRBJ2-3	TRBV6-2/TRBV6-3	CASSYSISPARAQYF
TRBJ1-2	TRBV15	CATSRDGGDYGYTF
TRBJ2-5	TRBV29-1	CSVENFQETQYF
TRBJ2-7	TRBV7-9	CASSRDRYEQYF
TRBJ1-3	TRBV7-2	CASSQRTAGNTIYF
TRBJ2-7	TRBV5-1	CASSSGSTYEQYF
TRBJ2-1	TRBV11-1	CASSLERSSYNEQFF